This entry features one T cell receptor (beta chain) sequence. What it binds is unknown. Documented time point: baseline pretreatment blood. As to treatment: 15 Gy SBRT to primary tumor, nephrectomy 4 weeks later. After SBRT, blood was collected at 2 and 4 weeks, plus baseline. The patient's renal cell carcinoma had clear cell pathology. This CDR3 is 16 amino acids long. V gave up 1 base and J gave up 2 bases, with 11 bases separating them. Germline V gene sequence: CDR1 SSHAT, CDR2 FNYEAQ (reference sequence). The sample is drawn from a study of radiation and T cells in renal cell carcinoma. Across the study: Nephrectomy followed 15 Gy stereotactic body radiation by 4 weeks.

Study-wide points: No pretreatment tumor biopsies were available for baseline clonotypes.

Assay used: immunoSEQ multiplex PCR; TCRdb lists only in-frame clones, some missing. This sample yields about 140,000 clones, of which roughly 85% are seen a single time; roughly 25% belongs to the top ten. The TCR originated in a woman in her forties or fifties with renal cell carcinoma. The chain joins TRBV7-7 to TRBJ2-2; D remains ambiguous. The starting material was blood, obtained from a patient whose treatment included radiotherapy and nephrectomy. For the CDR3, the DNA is TGTGCCAGCAGCTTAGGCAGGCTAGTAAACACCGGGGAGCTGTTTTTT. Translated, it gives CASSLGRLVNTGELFF.